The following is a TCR beta chain sequence with its context. The sample is drawn from a study of control samples from healthy donors and cancer patients. Produced via immunoSEQ multiplex PCR; TCRdb's table is partial and in-frame only. The table lists about 120,000 clones, roughly 87% of them singletons. J was trimmed by 0 bases and V by 3 bases; bases with no gene match: 4. The germline V gene has CDR1 SNHLY and CDR2 FYNNEI. The CDR3 covers 15 residues. The TCR was taken from a man aged 18-30 years in good health. Input material: blood. The V and J genes are TRBV2 and TRBJ1-1; 7 bases fit TRBD1. The CDR3 reads CASSETGQLNTEAFF. In DNA form, the CDR3 reads TGTGCCAGCAGTGAGACGGGACAGCTGAACACTGAAGCTTTCTTT.